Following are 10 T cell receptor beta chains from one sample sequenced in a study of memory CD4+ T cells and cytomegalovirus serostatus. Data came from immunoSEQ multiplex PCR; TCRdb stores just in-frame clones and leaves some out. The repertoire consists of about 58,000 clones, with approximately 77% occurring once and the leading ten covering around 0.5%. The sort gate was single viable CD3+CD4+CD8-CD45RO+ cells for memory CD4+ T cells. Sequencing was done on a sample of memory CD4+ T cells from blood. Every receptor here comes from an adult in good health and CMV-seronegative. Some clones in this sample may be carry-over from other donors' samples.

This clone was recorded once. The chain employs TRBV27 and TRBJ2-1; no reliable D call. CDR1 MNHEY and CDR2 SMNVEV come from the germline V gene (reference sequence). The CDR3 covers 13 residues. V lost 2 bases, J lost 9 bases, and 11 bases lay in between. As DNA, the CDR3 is TGTGCCAGCAGTTTACCCCCGAGAGGTGAGCAGTTCTTC. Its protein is CASSLPPRGEQFF.

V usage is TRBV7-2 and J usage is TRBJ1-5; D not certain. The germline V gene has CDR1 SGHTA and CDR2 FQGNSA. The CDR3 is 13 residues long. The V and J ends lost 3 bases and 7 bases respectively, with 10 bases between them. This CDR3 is CASSFEDSQPQHF. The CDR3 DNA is TGTGCCAGCAGCTTCGAGGATTCACAGCCCCAGCATTTT.

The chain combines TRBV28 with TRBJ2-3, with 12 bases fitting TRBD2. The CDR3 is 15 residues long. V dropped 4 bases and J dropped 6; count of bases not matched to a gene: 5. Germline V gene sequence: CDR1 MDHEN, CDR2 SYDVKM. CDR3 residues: CASSSPGTSGDTQYF. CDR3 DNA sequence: TGTGCCAGCAGTTCGCCCGGGACTAGCGGGGATACGCAGTATTTT.

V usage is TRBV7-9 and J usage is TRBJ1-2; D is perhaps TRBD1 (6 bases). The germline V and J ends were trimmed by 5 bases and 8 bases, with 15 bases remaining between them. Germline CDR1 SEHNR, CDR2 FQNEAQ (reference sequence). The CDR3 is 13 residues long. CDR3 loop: CASSHRDKVGYTF. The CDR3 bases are TGTGCCAGCAGCCACAGGGACAAAGTCGGCTACACCTTC.

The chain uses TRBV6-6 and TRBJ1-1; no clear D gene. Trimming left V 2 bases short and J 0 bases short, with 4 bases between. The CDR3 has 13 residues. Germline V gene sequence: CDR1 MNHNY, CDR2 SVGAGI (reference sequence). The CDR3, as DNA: TGTGCCAGCAGTTACGACTTGAACACTGAAGCTTTCTTT. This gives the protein CASSYDLNTEAFF.

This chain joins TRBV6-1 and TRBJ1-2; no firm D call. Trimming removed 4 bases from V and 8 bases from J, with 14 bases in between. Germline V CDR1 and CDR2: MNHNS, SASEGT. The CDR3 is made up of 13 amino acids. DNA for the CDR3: TGTGCCAGCAGTGTAGACGGTATATGGGGCTACACCTTC. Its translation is CASSVDGIWGYTF.

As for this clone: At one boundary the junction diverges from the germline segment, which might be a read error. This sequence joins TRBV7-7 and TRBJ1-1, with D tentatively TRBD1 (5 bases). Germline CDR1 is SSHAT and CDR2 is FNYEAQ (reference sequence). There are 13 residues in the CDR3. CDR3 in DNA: TGTGCTAGCAGCTTATCTCTGGGGCAAGAAGCTTTCTTT. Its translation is CASSLSLGQEAFF. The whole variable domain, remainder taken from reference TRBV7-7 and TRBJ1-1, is GAGVSQSPRYKVTKRGQDVTLRCDPISSHATLYWYQQALGQGPEFLTYFNYEAQPDKSGLPSDRFSAERPEGSISTLTIQRTEQRDSAMYRCASSLSLGQEAFFGQGTRLTVV.

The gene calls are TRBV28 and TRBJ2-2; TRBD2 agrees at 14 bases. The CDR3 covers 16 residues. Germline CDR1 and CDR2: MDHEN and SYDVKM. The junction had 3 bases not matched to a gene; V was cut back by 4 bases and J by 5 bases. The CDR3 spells CASSSGTSGSTGELFF. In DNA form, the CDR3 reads TGTGCCAGCAGTTCAGGGACTAGCGGGAGTACCGGGGAGCTGTTTTTT.

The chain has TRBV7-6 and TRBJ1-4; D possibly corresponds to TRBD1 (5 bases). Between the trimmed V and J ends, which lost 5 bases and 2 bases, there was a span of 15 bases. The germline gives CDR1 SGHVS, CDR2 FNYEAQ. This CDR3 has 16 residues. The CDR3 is CASSSRGRATNEKLFF. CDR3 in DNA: TGTGCCAGCAGCAGCCGAGGCAGGGCGACTAATGAAAAACTGTTTTTT.

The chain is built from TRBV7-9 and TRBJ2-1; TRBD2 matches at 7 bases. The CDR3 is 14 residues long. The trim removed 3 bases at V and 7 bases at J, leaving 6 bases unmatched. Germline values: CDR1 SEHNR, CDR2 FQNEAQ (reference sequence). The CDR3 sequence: CASSLTSLQNEQFF. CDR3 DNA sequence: TGTGCCAGCAGCTTGACTAGCTTACAGAATGAGCAGTTCTTC.